This T cell receptor beta chain originates from a study of blood T cell repertoires in COVID-19. Study context: Donors in the United States, Italy and Spain gave samples during acute or convalescent COVID-19. T cells, B-cell-depleted T cells, or PBMCs supplied cDNA or gDNA.

In the study's own analysis: Estimation of nucleated cell counts relied on the amplification of reference gene primers. Data came from immunoSEQ multiplex PCR; TCRdb stores just in-frame clones and leaves some out. V, J and clone size are taken as reported in that table, and D and trimming were inferred from the DNA itself. The sample has 160,000 or so clones; less than 90% are singletons. CDR1 SEHNR and CDR2 FQNEAQ come from the germline V gene (reference sequence). This CDR3 region has 14 residues. V dropped 1 base and J dropped 7; count of bases not matched to a gene: 5. This clone occurred a few times.

The receptor was derived from a woman in her 70s with acute or convalescent COVID-19. This chain links TRBV7-9 with TRBJ1-2; 8 bases are shared with TRBD1. Sequenced input: peripheral blood. The CDR3 DNA reads as TGTGCCAGCAGCTTAGGGGCAGGGGGCAGTGGCTACACCTTC. Its protein product is CASSLGAGGSGYTF.